Following are 16 T cell receptor beta chains from one sample sequenced in a study of T cells after yellow fever vaccination. TCRdb used MiXCR to reprocess the 5' RACE reads, holding one entry per CDR3 protein. The sample has approximately 300,000 distinct CDR3 sequences; around 6.8% are singletons. Sample: PBMCs, taken roughly 46 days after the first yellow fever vaccination. The receptors derive from a man younger than 30 who received the YFV17D yellow fever vaccine.

This clonotype was seen only a few times. V gene TRBV30 combines with J gene TRBJ2-7; D is undetermined. The germline gives CDR1 GTSNPN, CDR2 SVGIG (reference sequence). The CDR3 totals 13 residues. V lost 0 bases and J 1 base, leaving 7 bases between the germline ends. In DNA form, the CDR3 reads TGTGCCTGGAGTGTAAGCCTATCCTACGAGCAGTACTTC. Residues: CAWSVSLSYEQYF.

Turning to this clonotype: This may arise from a read error, as a much more abundant clone is one base away. This sequence joins TRBV5-5 and TRBJ2-7, with D uncertain. Germline V gives CDR1 SGHKS, CDR2 YYEKEE (reference sequence). This CDR3 has 14 residues. The CDR3: CASSLDPSIYGQYF. The CDR3 DNA reads TGTGCCAGCAGCTTGGACCCCTCTATCTACGGGCAGTACTTC.

The sample holds a few counts of this clonotype. As DNA, the CDR3 is TGTGCCAGCAGCACCCATAGGGGCACAGTCTACTATGGCTACACCTTC. Protein product: CASSTHRGTVYYGYTF. The chain uses TRBV7-9 and TRBJ1-2; D might be TRBD1 (5 bases). The CDR3 consists of 16 residues. Germline V CDR1 and CDR2: SEHNR, FQNEAQ (reference sequence). Trimming stripped 5 bases from V and 3 bases from J, with 19 bases between. Drawing the rest from reference TRBV7-9 and TRBJ1-2, the complete variable domain is DTGVSQNPRHKITKRGQNVTFRCDPISEHNRLYWYRQTLGQGPEFLTYFQNEAQLEKSRLLSDRFSAERPKGSFSTLEIQRTEQGDSAMYLCASSTHRGTVYYGYTFGSGTRLTVV.

The chain employs TRBV14 and TRBJ2-2; D is unresolved. Germline V CDR1 and CDR2: SGHDN, FVKESK. The CDR3 has 14 residues. V lost 3 bases and J 1 base, leaving 6 bases between the germline ends. The CDR3 bases are TGTGCCAGCAGCCAGGGGTTGAACACCGGGGAGCTGTTTTTT. This encodes CASSQGLNTGELFF.

The V call is TRBV19, the J call TRBJ2-1, with a tentative D call TRBD2 (5 bases). The germline V and J ends were trimmed by 5 bases and 4 bases, with 18 bases remaining between them. CDR3 size: 16 residues. Germline values: CDR1 LNHDA, CDR2 SQIVND (reference sequence). Here the CDR3 DNA reads TGTGCCAGTAGTTTTGCCCCGGGAAGGGCGTACAATGAGCAGTTCTTC. Its protein is CASSFAPGRAYNEQFF.

This sequence joins TRBV18 and TRBJ1-1; D gene unclear. The CDR3 runs 15 residues. Per germline, CDR1 KGHSH and CDR2 LQKENI. V lost 2 bases and J lost 1, with 11 bases in between. CDR3 sequence (DNA): TGTGCCAGCTCACCATACGTCGCGGAGAACACTGAAGCTTTCTTT. It encodes CASSPYVAENTEAFF.

Only a few counts were recorded for this clonotype. The chain has TRBV5-1 and TRBJ1-6; D possibly corresponds to TRBD1 (5 bases). This CDR3 is built from 16 residues. Germline values: CDR1 SGHRS, CDR2 YFSETQ. Trimming removed 0 bases from V and 7 bases from J, with 14 bases in between. CDR3 in amino acids: CASSLGLRVENSPLHF. The CDR3 DNA reads TGCGCCAGCAGCTTGGGACTCAGGGTTGAGAATTCACCCCTCCACTTT.

A word on this clonotype: The junction departs from the called germline gene at one end, perhaps through a read error. This rearrangement joins TRBV5-1 to TRBJ1-1; 12 nucleotides agree with TRBD1. The CDR3 has 15 amino acids. Germline V gene data show CDR1 as SGHRS and CDR2 as YFSETQ. CDR3 DNA: TGCGCCAGCAGCGACGGGACAGGGGGCTTCACTGAAGATTTCTTT. Translating it yields CASSDGTGGFTEDFF.

This clonotype came up many times. The chain is built from TRBV3-1 and TRBJ2-3, with TRBD2 matching over 8 bases. J lost 7 bases, V lost 1 base, and 19 bases had no gene match. Germline V CDR1 and CDR2: LGHDT, YNNKEL (reference sequence). The CDR3 runs to 19 residues. CDR3 DNA: TGTGCCAGCAGCCAAGGAGTAGCGGGGTCCCCCACCTCCCGCCATACGCAGTATTTT. Translated: CASSQGVAGSPTSRHTQYF.

CDR3 coding DNA: TGTGCCAGCAGCCCGCGGACTTTCACAGATACGCAGTATTTT. Translated, it gives CASSPRTFTDTQYF. This chain uses TRBV7-2 with TRBJ2-3; tentative D call: TRBD2 (5 bases). Germline CDR1 and CDR2: SGHTA and FQGNSA. The V end was cut by 5 bases, the J end by 2 bases, with 11 bases between. CDR3 length: 14 residues.

This clonotype appeared many times. The V call is TRBV5-5, the J call TRBJ2-3; 8 bases fit TRBD1. The CDR3 is 14 amino acids. V trimming: 1 base; J trimming: 4 bases; junction bases outside the gene matches: 2. Germline-derived CDR1 and CDR2 are SGHKS and YYEKEE (reference sequence). CDR3 sequence: CASSLLQGADTQYF. The CDR3, as DNA: TGTGCCAGCAGCTTGTTACAGGGGGCAGATACGCAGTATTTT. Full variable domain (remainder filled in from reference TRBV5-5 and TRBJ2-3): DAGVTQSPTHLIKTRGQQVTLRCSPISGHKSVSWYQQVLGQGPQFIFQYYEKEERGRGNFPDRFSARQFPNYSSELNVNALLLGDSALYLCASSLLQGADTQYFGPGTRLTVL.

This clonotype was counted between two and nine times. This chain uses TRBV11-2 with TRBJ2-5; TRBD2 is a possible D gene (5 bases). This CDR3 spans 15 amino acids. V was pared by 3 bases and J by 4 bases, with 15 bases between. Germline V CDR1 and CDR2: SGHAT, FQNNGV. The CDR3 loop is CASSFRELKLETQYF. For the CDR3, the DNA is TGTGCCAGCAGCTTTCGGGAACTGAAGTTAGAGACCCAGTACTTC.

The V and J genes are TRBV20-1 and TRBJ2-6, with 7 bases identical to TRBD1. Germline lookup yields CDR1 DFQATT and CDR2 SNEGSKA (reference sequence). There are 16 residues in the CDR3. V was pared by 4 bases and J by 1 base, with 7 bases of the junction left unmatched. CDR3 bases: TGCAGTGCTAACGAGGGACAGAGGTCTGGGGCCAACGTCCTGACTTTC. It encodes CSANEGQRSGANVLTF.

The rearrangement uses TRBV5-1 and TRBJ2-7, with 11 bases that match TRBD2. CDR3 length equals 15 residues. V lost 4 bases, J lost 1 base, and 4 bases stayed unmatched. Germline CDR1 reads SGHRS; CDR2 reads YFSETQ. CDR3 sequence reads: CASSGTSGGSYEQYF. The CDR3 DNA is TGCGCCAGCAGCGGTACTAGCGGGGGTTCCTACGAGCAGTACTTC. Looking up the rest from reference TRBV5-1 and TRBJ2-7 gives the full variable domain: KAGVTQTPRYLIKTRGQQVTLSCSPISGHRSVSWYQQTPGQGLQFLFEYFSETQRNKGNFPGRFSGRQFSNSRSEMNVSTLELGDSALYLCASSGTSGGSYEQYFGPGTRLTVT.

In this sample, this clonotype turned up a few times. The junction departs from the called germline gene at one end, perhaps through a read error. The rearrangement links TRBV7-7 to TRBJ2-1; 9 positions match TRBD1. The CDR3 runs to 14 residues. Per the germline V gene, CDR1 is SSHAT and CDR2 is FNYEAQ (reference sequence). DNA for the CDR3: TGTGCTAGCAGCCAAGGGGGACAGGGCGATGAGCAGTTCTTC. Translation gives CASSQGGQGDEQFF.

The V call is TRBV10-3, the J call TRBJ2-3; D ambiguous. The germline V gene has CDR1 ENHRY and CDR2 SYGVKD. V lost 1 base to trimming and J lost 10 bases, with 6 bases between them. The CDR3 spans 11 residues. The CDR3 is CAISEFTAQYF. The CDR3 nucleotides are TGTGCCATCAGTGAGTTCACGGCGCAGTATTTT.